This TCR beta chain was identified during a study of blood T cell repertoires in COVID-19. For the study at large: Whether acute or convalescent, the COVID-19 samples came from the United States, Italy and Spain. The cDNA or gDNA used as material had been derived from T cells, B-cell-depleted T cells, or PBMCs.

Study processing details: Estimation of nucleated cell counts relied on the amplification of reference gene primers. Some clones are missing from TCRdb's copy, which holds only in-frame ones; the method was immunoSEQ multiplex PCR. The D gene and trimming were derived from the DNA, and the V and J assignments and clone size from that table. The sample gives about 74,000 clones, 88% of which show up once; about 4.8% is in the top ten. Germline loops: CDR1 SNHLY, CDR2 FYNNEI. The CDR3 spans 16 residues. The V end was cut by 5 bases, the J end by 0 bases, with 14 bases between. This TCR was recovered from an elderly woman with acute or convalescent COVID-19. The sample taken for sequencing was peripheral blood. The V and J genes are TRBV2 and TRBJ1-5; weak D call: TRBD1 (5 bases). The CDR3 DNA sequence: TGTGCCAGCAGTCGACAGAGGATTGATAGCAATCAGCCCCAGCATTTT. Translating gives CASSRQRIDSNQPQHF.